These 32 T cell receptor beta chains were all obtained from the same sample, sequenced in a study of molecular identifiers for immune sequencing clone quantification. In TCRdb, the PCR reads were re-called with MiXCR into one record per CDR3 protein. This sample has around 470,000 distinct CDR3 sequences; 20% to 25% occur once, and the top ten carry 0.84%. The material sequenced was naive CD8+ T cells from blood, with Jurkat cell RNA spiked in. Subset specified: FACS-sorted CD8+CD4-CCR7+CD45RA+ naive T cells. These receptors came from a human donor in good health. Some libraries in this study had Jurkat cell RNA spiked in.

This clonotype was detected ten times or more. The chain combines TRBV20-1 with TRBJ1-1; possibly TRBD1 for D (5 bases). This CDR3 has 14 amino acids. The germline V gene has CDR1 DFQATT and CDR2 SNEGSKA (reference sequence). V lost 0 bases and J 3 bases, leaving 11 bases between the germline ends. The CDR3 protein is CSARDLGTYTEAFF. CDR3 in DNA: TGCAGTGCTAGAGATTTAGGGACGTACACTGAAGCTTTCTTT.

CDR3 in amino acids: CASSQVGLEETQYF. CDR3 coding DNA: TGCGCCAGCAGCCAAGTGGGACTGGAAGAGACCCAGTACTTC. The chain couples TRBV4-1 to TRBJ2-5; tentative D call: TRBD2 (6 bases). CDR3 length equals 14 residues. CDR1 and CDR2 from the germline V gene are MGHRA and YSYEKL. V was trimmed by 1 base and J by 3 bases, leaving 9 bases between them.

V gene TRBV11-2 combines with J gene TRBJ1-6; D unclear. The germline CDR1 and CDR2 sequences are SGHAT and FQNNGV. The CDR3 extends over 17 amino acids. Trimming stripped 3 bases from V and 0 bases from J, with 12 bases between. CDR3 in DNA: TGTGCCAGCAGCTTTGGGGTCTCGGGCTCCTATAATTCACCCCTCCACTTT. Amino acids: CASSFGVSGSYNSPLHF.

This clonotype came up many times. The genes are TRBV6-5 and TRBJ1-1; no clear D. Trimming took 0 bases from V and 5 from J, leaving 16 bases between them. Germline values: CDR1 MNHEY, CDR2 SVGAGI. The CDR3 sequence is 16 residues long. The CDR3 DNA reads TGTGCCAGCAGTTACTCTAATGTCATGACGGATACTGAAGCTTTCTTT. Protein: CASSYSNVMTDTEAFF.

As for this clonotype: A read error may explain this, as a much larger clone is one base away. V usage is TRBV7-9 and J usage is TRBJ2-7; D might be TRBD2 (5 bases). Germline CDR1 and CDR2: SEHNR and FQNEAQ (reference sequence). The CDR3 contains 14 residues. Written as DNA, the CDR3 is TGTGCCAGCAGCCTGGAGGAGCGGAGATACGAGCTGTACTTC. Translation: CASSLEERRYELYF.

Comments on this clonotype: It may be a read error: a sequence one base away is much more abundant. The chain employs TRBV7-9 and TRBJ2-6; tentatively, D is TRBD1 (6 bases). The CDR3 covers 16 residues. Germline loops: CDR1 SEHNR, CDR2 FQNEAQ (reference sequence). Trimming left V 6 bases short and J 0 bases short, with 12 bases between. CDR3 nucleotide sequence: TGTGCCAGCAGTCCTGCAGGGGACTCTGGGGCCAACGTCCTGACTTTC. Protein: CASSPAGDSGANVLTF.

The chain recombines TRBV4-3 with TRBJ2-1, with D tentatively TRBD2 (7 bases). The CDR3 contains 15 residues. Trimming cost V 5 bases and J 5 bases, with 16 bases left between them. Germline V lookup: CDR1 LGHNA, CDR2 YSLEER. This chain's CDR3 is CASSEGQRDHNEQFF. CDR3 bases: TGCGCCAGCAGCGAAGGACAGCGGGACCACAATGAGCAGTTCTTC.

This rearrangement joins TRBV7-7 to TRBJ2-5; D is perhaps TRBD1 or TRBD2 (6 bases each). Germline values: CDR1 SSHAT, CDR2 FNYEAQ (reference sequence). The V end lost 5 bases, the J end lost 4 bases, and 20 bases lay between the germline ends. The CDR3 loop spans 16 amino acids. CDR3 in DNA: TGTGCCAGCAGCCCGAGCGGTCCGGGGGCCGGAGAGACCCAGTACTTC. Translating it yields CASSPSGPGAGETQYF.

This clonotype was seen at least ten times. The CDR3 loop reads CASGRGLALGTQYF. CDR3 DNA sequence: TGTGCCAGCGGCCGGGGACTGGCCTTAGGGACCCAGTACTTC. This chain joins TRBV7-2 and TRBJ2-5, with D tentatively TRBD2 (6 bases). CDR1 and CDR2 (germline): SGHTA, FQGNSA. The V and J ends lost 8 bases and 7 bases respectively, with 20 bases between them. This CDR3 comprises 14 residues. The entire variable domain, with the rest obtained from reference TRBV7-2 and TRBJ2-5, is as follows: GAGVSQSPSNKVTEKGKDVELRCDPISGHTALYWYRQSLGQGLEFLIYFQGNSAPDKSGLPSDRFSAERTGGSVSTLTIQRTQQEDSAVYLCASGRGLALGTQYFGPGTRLLVL.

This clonotype was seen a single time. This may come from a read error, since a much larger clone is one base off. This chain joins TRBV4-3 and TRBJ2-3; D gene unclear. This CDR3 is built from 15 residues. Germline-derived CDR1 and CDR2 are LGHNA and YSLEER. V was cut by 1 base and J by 4 bases, with 12 bases left in between. CDR3 bases: TGCGCCAGCAGCCAAGGCGAGCCAACCCCAGATACGCAGTATTTT. This encodes CASSQGEPTPDTQYF.

This clonotype was seen repeatedly, ten times or more. The chain links TRBV4-2 to TRBJ2-7, with D hard to call. Germline loops: CDR1 LGHNA, CDR2 YNFKEQ. This CDR3 is 14 amino acids long. Trimming took 4 bases from V and 5 from J, leaving 15 bases between them. The CDR3 is CASSLRMGAHEQYF. Written as DNA, the CDR3 is TGTGCCAGCAGCCTGCGGATGGGCGCCCACGAGCAGTACTTC.

This clonotype was counted ten times or more. The V gene is TRBV2, the J gene TRBJ2-3, with TRBD1 matching 9 bases. The CDR3 is 16 residues long. Germline CDR1 SNHLY, CDR2 FYNNEI. V gave up 4 bases and J gave up 2 bases; unmatched junction bases: 7. The CDR3 here is CASSGGQGLITDTQYF. The CDR3, as DNA: TGTGCCAGCAGTGGAGGACAGGGGTTAATCACAGATACGCAGTATTTT. Full variable domain (missing parts from reference TRBV2 and TRBJ2-3): EPEVTQTPSHQVTQMGQEVILRCVPISNHLYFYWYRQILGQKVEFLVSFYNNEISEKSEIFDDQFSVERPDGSNFTLKIRSTKLEDSAMYFCASSGGQGLITDTQYFGPGTRLTVL.

Points on this clonotype: The germline gene is not matched at one end of the junction; a read error may be the cause. V gene TRBV5-3 combines with J gene TRBJ2-3, with D maybe TRBD2 (6 bases). TRBV5-3 is assigned to the ORF class and has an uncertain function. The CDR3 consists of 12 residues. CDR3 coding DNA: TGTGCCAGCAGCTTGCGGGGAGATGCGCAGTATTTT. Translation gives CASSLRGDAQYF.

This chain connects TRBV15 to TRBJ2-7; no definite D call. V shed 5 bases and J shed 2 bases, with 7 bases lying between them. The length of the CDR3 is 12 residues. Germline V gene sequence: CDR1 LNHNV, CDR2 YYDKDF (reference sequence). CDR3 in amino acids: CATSGVTYEQYF. The CDR3 coding sequence is TGTGCCACCAGCGGGGTTACCTACGAGCAGTACTTC. Full variable domain (outside the CDR3, taken from reference TRBV15 and TRBJ2-7): DAMVIQNPRYQVTQFGKPVTLSCSQTLNHNVMYWYQQKSSQAPKLLFHYYDKDFNNEADTPDNFQSRRPNTSFCFLDIRSPGLGDTAMYLCATSGVTYEQYFGPGTRLTVT.

Many counts were recorded for this clonotype. V and J are TRBV7-9 and TRBJ1-4; D is ambiguous. This CDR3 comprises 11 residues. Trimming pared 2 bases from V and 7 bases from J, leaving 2 bases between. Germline CDR1 reads SEHNR; CDR2 reads FQNEAQ (reference sequence). This CDR3 is CASSLFEKLFF. In DNA form, the CDR3 reads TGTGCCAGCAGCTTATTTGAAAAACTGTTTTTT.

CDR3 region: CASDQFRIGSEKLFF. The CDR3 nucleotides are TGTGCCAGCGACCAGTTCAGGATCGGAAGTGAAAAACTGTTTTTT. V gene TRBV28 combines with J gene TRBJ1-4; D is undetermined. This CDR3 spans 15 amino acids. CDR1 and CDR2 from the germline V gene are MDHEN and SYDVKM. Trimming removed 8 bases at V and 7 bases at J, with 20 bases between. The full variable domain, in which reference TRBV28 and TRBJ1-4 provide the parts outside the CDR3, is DVKVTQSSRYLVKRTGEKVFLECVQDMDHENMFWYRQDPGLGLRLIYFSYDVKMKEKGDIPEGYSVSREKKERFSLILESASTNQTSMYLCASDQFRIGSEKLFFGSGTQLSVL.

The sample holds a few counts of this clonotype. The chain carries TRBV5-1 and TRBJ2-7; weak D call: TRBD1 (6 bases). The ends were cut back, 0 bases at V and 2 bases at J, with 27 bases in the middle. Germline V gene sequence: CDR1 SGHRS, CDR2 YFSETQ. The CDR3 runs 20 residues. This CDR3 is CASSLDGRVGPGQYPYEQYF. CDR3 DNA: TGCGCCAGCAGCTTGGATGGTCGAGTGGGGCCCGGACAGTACCCCTACGAGCAGTACTTC.

About this clonotype: An end of the junction does not agree with germline; a read error may underlie this. The gene calls are TRBV4-1 and TRBJ2-3, with TRBD2 matching over 8 bases. The germline CDR1 and CDR2 sequences are MGHRA and YSYEKL. The length of the CDR3 is 15 residues. The CDR3 sequence: CASSQPGGATGTQYF. The DNA of the CDR3 is TGCGCCAGCAGTCAACCCGGGGGGGCCACAGGTACGCAGTATTTT.

V and J are TRBV5-4 and TRBJ2-7, with TRBD1 matching over 8 bases. V lost 7 bases and J lost 3; bases outside the gene matches: 9. The CDR3 runs 14 residues. Germline CDR1 SGHNT, CDR2 YYREEE (reference sequence). The CDR3 is CASGDRTRDYEQYF. CDR3 DNA sequence: TGTGCCAGCGGGGACAGGACGAGAGACTACGAGCAGTACTTC.

As for this clonotype: A much larger clone sits a single nucleotide away, making a read error possible. The chain joins TRBV10-3 to TRBJ2-7; D unresolved. CDR1 is ENHRY, CDR2 SYGVKD, per germline. V was shortened by 8 bases and J by 4 bases, with 15 bases between the two germline ends. CDR3 length equals 13 residues. CDR3 nucleotides: TGTGCCATCGATCGGACCAACGGGTACGAGCAGTACTTC. Translated, it gives CAIDRTNGYEQYF.

This clonotype was counted only a few times. The V and J genes are TRBV27 and TRBJ2-7; 9 positions agree with TRBD1. V lost 7 bases, J lost 2 bases, and 9 bases stayed unmatched. The CDR3 has 15 residues. CDR1 and CDR2 from the germline V gene are MNHEY and SMNVEV (reference sequence). The CDR3, as DNA: TGTGCCAGCATGACCGGGACAGGGATTACCTACGAGCAGTACTTC. Translating gives CASMTGTGITYEQYF.

This chain links TRBV2 with TRBJ1-2; 7 bases match TRBD1. CDR1 and CDR2 from the germline V gene are SNHLY and FYNNEI. Trimming at V came to 6 bases and at J to 2 bases, leaving 3 bases not matched to a gene. The CDR3 is 13 amino acids. The CDR3 is CASREGQNYGYTF. CDR3 sequence (DNA): TGTGCCAGCAGGGAGGGACAGAACTATGGCTACACCTTC.

This clonotype has only a few counts. This chain links TRBV28 with TRBJ2-7; 7 bases agree with TRBD1. Looked up from germline, CDR1 is MDHEN and CDR2 is SYDVKM. Trimming cost V 3 bases and J 3 bases; bases outside gene matches: 5. The CDR3 is 14 amino acids. The CDR3 is CASSFDRVGYEQYF. The CDR3 nucleotides read TGTGCCAGCAGTTTTGACAGGGTTGGCTACGAGCAGTACTTC. Full variable domain (remainder filled in from reference TRBV28 and TRBJ2-7): DVKVTQSSRYLVKRTGEKVFLECVQDMDHENMFWYRQDPGLGLRLIYFSYDVKMKEKGDIPEGYSVSREKKERFSLILESASTNQTSMYLCASSFDRVGYEQYFGPGTRLTVT.

This clonotype has only a few counts. The chain is built from TRBV6-2 or TRBV6-3 and TRBJ2-7, with a tentative D call TRBD1 (6 bases). Per germline, CDR1 MNHEY and CDR2 SVGEGT. This CDR3 region has 15 residues. Trimming took 6 bases from V and 2 from J, leaving 17 bases between them. CDR3 region: CASRTPGHDTYEQYF. The CDR3 DNA sequence: TGTGCCAGCAGGACACCGGGACACGATACCTACGAGCAGTACTTC.

This clonotype was picked up many times. The chain uses TRBV28 and TRBJ2-5, with TRBD2 matching over 15 bases. CDR1 and CDR2 from the germline V gene are MDHEN and SYDVKM. This CDR3 comprises 16 residues. Trimming took 3 bases from V and 4 from J; bases not matched to a gene: 3. The CDR3 nucleotides read TGTGCCAGCAGTTTTAGGGGACTAGCGGGAGGAGAGACCCAGTACTTC. Translated: CASSFRGLAGGETQYF.

The V call is TRBV30, the J call TRBJ1-1; D gene ambiguous. The germline V gene has CDR1 GTSNPN and CDR2 SVGIG (reference sequence). The CDR3 is made up of 13 amino acids. V gave up 0 bases and J gave up 5 bases, with 10 bases separating them. The CDR3 protein is CAWSVLRGTEAFF. The CDR3 nucleotides read TGTGCCTGGAGTGTACTACGGGGAACTGAAGCTTTCTTT.

The V and J genes are TRBV4-3 and TRBJ2-2; D not certain. The germline CDR1 and CDR2 sequences are LGHNA and YSLEER. The CDR3 loop spans 13 amino acids. V dropped 1 base and J dropped 5 bases, with 5 bases sitting between them. CDR3 bases: TGCGCCAGCAGCCAAGCACAAACCGGGGAGCTGTTTTTT. Translated, it gives CASSQAQTGELFF.

The chain joins TRBV30 to TRBJ2-7; unclear D gene. This CDR3 is built from 14 residues. In germline, CDR1 is GTSNPN, CDR2 SVGIG (reference sequence). Trimming left V 3 bases short and J 0 bases short, with 12 bases between. CDR3 sequence reads: CAWSFATFSYEQYF. The CDR3 nucleotides read TGTGCCTGGAGCTTTGCGACTTTCTCCTACGAGCAGTACTTC.

This clonotype was seen only a few times. The chain employs TRBV11-2 and TRBJ2-3; TRBD2 matches at 9 bases. The CDR3 sequence is 16 residues long. With V trimmed by 2 bases and J by 2 bases, 5 bases remained unmatched. CDR1 and CDR2 (germline): SGHAT, FQNNGV. CDR3 sequence reads: CASSLSLAGTTDTQYF. CDR3 nucleotide sequence: TGTGCCAGCAGCTTAAGCCTAGCGGGAACCACAGATACGCAGTATTTT.

This clonotype was recorded many times. The gene calls are TRBV29-1 and TRBJ2-3; TRBD1 agrees at 7 bases. The CDR3 length is 11 residues. CDR1 and CDR2 (germline): SQVTM, ANQGSEA. V trimming: 5 bases; J trimming: 4 bases; junction bases outside the gene matches: 0. CDR3 sequence reads: CSVQGADTQYF. The CDR3 DNA reads TGCAGCGTTCAGGGGGCAGATACGCAGTATTTT.

This clonotype occurred many times. This chain uses TRBV29-1 with TRBJ1-1, with D possibly being TRBD1 (6 bases). Germline CDR1 and CDR2: SQVTM and ANQGSEA. With 7 bases removed from V and 0 bases from J, the gap between germline ends came to 12 bases. The CDR3 loop spans 13 amino acids. In DNA form, the CDR3 reads TGCAGCGCTACGGACAGTTTGAACACTGAAGCTTTCTTT. It encodes CSATDSLNTEAFF.

This clonotype has a count of ten or more. The chain is built from TRBV4-3 and TRBJ2-7; weak D call: TRBD1 (5 bases). Germline CDR1 reads LGHNA; CDR2 reads YSLEER. The V gene lost 0 bases and the J gene lost 3 bases, with 15 bases spanning the gap. CDR3 length: 16 amino acids. CDR3 nucleotide sequence: TGCGCCAGCAGCCAAGATCTTGGGGTACAGGTCTACGAGCAGTACTTC. This encodes CASSQDLGVQVYEQYF.